A selection of T cell receptor beta chains follows, all from one sample in a study. Each CDR3 protein gets one entry after TCRdb re-called the 5' RACE reads with MiXCR. The table lists tens of thousands of distinct CDR3 sequences, approximately 25% of them singletons. The sample comprised tumor-infiltrating naive CD4+ T cells sorted from the breast tumor. The receptors here all came from a female donor with breast cancer. Each CDR3 is given with its conserved first and last residue. Some rows have no size entry. The others give once, few or many, or a class for an expanded clone.

abundance,v_gene,len,CDR3aa
many,TRBV5-1,15,CASSLGVPTNYGYTF
-,TRBV29-1,11,CSVAVTETQYF
few,TRBV6-5,12,CASSYYTGELFF
-,TRBV7-2,15,CASSLARTDGNTIYF
-,TRBV28,15,CASSSPGLRGTEAFF
-,TRBV6-5,15,CASSYLRAHNSPLHF
few,TRBV4-3,15,CASSQGLAGFNEQFF
few,TRBV29-1,13,CSVEPLTNEKLFF
few,TRBV27,13,CASSLGQVYEQYF
-,TRBV4-1,14,CASSREGGADTQYF
-,TRBV3-1,16,CASSPFMAGSETEAFF
many,TRBV6-5,13,CASTLKVNTEAFF
few,TRBV5-1,15,CASSPGDSGNSPLHF
few,TRBV11-1,14,CASSPDRPPDTQYF
-,TRBV28,11,CASSHYYGYTF
-,TRBV12-3/TRBV12-4,15,CASSFGLAGENEQFF
many,TRBV5-1,13,CASSYDGSYEQYF
few,TRBV5-6,17,CASSPLGQGIGEETQYF
few,TRBV5-1,15,CASSSQGVSVDTQYF
-,TRBV7-6,16,CASSLEAAWDTGELFF
-,TRBV2,15,CASSERTTRKNIQCF
-,TRBV7-2,15,CASSLAAWNTGELFF
-,TRBV12-3/TRBV12-4,13,CASSLGVAEKLFF
few,TRBV4-1,14,CASSHNRDPYEQFF
-,TRBV7-3,15,CASSLNPGHTDTQYF
-,TRBV28,14,CASSLGTFPYEQYF
many,TRBV7-6,13,CASSLELTDTQYF
-,TRBV9,13,CASSALDTDTQYF
few,TRBV6-6,12,CASSSDNYEHYF
few,TRBV5-1,14,CASSPRGRTWGYTF
-,TRBV28,14,CASSLVGGPYEQYF
few,TRBV20-1,15,CSAGTPAIQRETQYF
many,TRBV6-5,14,CASSYGQALYGYTF
few,TRBV12-3/TRBV12-4,14,CASSLDFSGETQYF
few,TRBV4-1,14,CASSHQGTNEKLFF
-,TRBV28,16,CASSSAFRGLGDTQYF
many,TRBV20-1,14,CSANQPRGNQPQHF
few,TRBV25-1,15,CASSEPSLGQETQYF
few,TRBV20-1,13,CSALGLVEETQYF
few,TRBV12-3/TRBV12-4,12,CASGRGGLEQYF
-,TRBV6-1,14,CASTTGGAGNTIYF
few,TRBV25-1,19,CASSELSGRAGLLTGELFF
few,TRBV4-2,14,CASSHRDRDYEQYF
few,TRBV7-2,14,CASSLGSANTEAFF
-,TRBV7-2,14,CASSTPQGAGELFF
-,TRBV6-1,15,CASRGQGVNNQPQHF
-,TRBV7-2,13,CASSLQVDPLPYF
-,TRBV5-4,14,CASSLSLESDTQYF
-,TRBV30,12,CAWTDRAYGYTF
-,TRBV6-6,17,CASSRIWTGKTNEKLFF
-,TRBV10-3,12,CAISAGSYEQYF
few,TRBV5-6,15,CASSSAGLPSNEQFF
few,TRBV5-1,14,CASSPGGRGQPQHF
-,TRBV3-1,17,CASSQGGAGGPRDEQYF
-,TRBV20-1,13,CSALSNSGNTIYF
-,TRBV6-5,13,CASQDRYTYEQYF
many,TRBV10-3,17,CAISESGRGSGANVLTF
few,TRBV7-9,17,CASTQGTGGSFGETQYF
-,TRBV20-1,15,CSVRTGGLSNQPQHF